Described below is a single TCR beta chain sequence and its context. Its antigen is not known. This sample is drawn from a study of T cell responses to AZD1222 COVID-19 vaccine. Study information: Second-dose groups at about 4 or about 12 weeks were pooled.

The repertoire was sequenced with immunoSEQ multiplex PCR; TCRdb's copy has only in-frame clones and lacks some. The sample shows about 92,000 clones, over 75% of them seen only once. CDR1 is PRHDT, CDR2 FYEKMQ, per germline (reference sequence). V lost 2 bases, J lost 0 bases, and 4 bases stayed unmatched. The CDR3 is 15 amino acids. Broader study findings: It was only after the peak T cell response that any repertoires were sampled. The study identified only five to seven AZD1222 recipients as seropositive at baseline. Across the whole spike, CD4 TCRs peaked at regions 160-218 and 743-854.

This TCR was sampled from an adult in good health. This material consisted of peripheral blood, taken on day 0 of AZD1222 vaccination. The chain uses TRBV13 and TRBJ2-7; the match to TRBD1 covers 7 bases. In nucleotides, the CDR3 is TGTGCCAGCAGCTTAAGCCAGGGGGACTCCTACGAGCAGTACTTC. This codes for CASSLSQGDSYEQYF.